This T cell receptor beta chain came from a study of human T cells and chemical hapten exposure. From the RACE reads, TCRdb called clonotypes with MiXCR, one entry per CDR3 protein. The sample lists about 350,000 distinct CDR3 sequences, over 5% seen once, with around 8.6% in the top ten. This CDR3 comprises 13 residues. Trimming left V 5 bases short and J 0 bases short, with 8 bases between. CDR1 is DFQATT, CDR2 SNEGSKA, per germline (reference sequence). Time point: pre-sensitization, week 0. Noted treatment: therapeutic diphenylcyclopropenone sensitization with weekly scalp DPC. The sample holds many counts of this clonotype.

The chain is built from TRBV20-1 and TRBJ1-3; no firm D call. This clonotype was sampled from a woman aged 18 to 35 with alopecia areata. Some clones in this sample may be carry-over from other donors' samples. The starting material was whole blood, obtained in connection with sensitization to the hapten diphenylcyclopropenone (DPC). As DNA, the CDR3 is TGCAGTGCTCCTACGCCCTCTGGAAACACCATATATTTT. Its protein product is CSAPTPSGNTIYF.